Each of the 27 T cell receptor beta chains below was sequenced from the same sample in a study of vaccination and CD4 T cells after COVID-19. For these TCRs, the target antigens are not known. Oncomine TCR Beta short-read sequencing was applied to DNA from cultured CD4+ T cells. TCRdb reprocessed the PCR reads with MiXCR, giving one entry per CDR3 protein. This table holds 15,000 to 20,000 distinct CDR3 sequences, 40% to 50% found once. Treatment noted: roughly 10-day PBMC culture with coronavirus spike peptide pools or control peptides (ViraFEST assay). The sequenced sample was CD4+ T cells from blood, cultured in vitro, obtained after SARS-CoV-2 vaccination. These TCRs come from a human donor who had recovered from COVID-19.

The chain combines TRBV28 with TRBJ1-5, with 9 bases matching TRBD1. After removal of 2 bases from V and 4 bases from J, the junction contained 9 bases not matched to a gene. The CDR3 covers 17 residues. From germline, CDR1 is MDHEN and CDR2 SYDVKM. CDR3 bases: TGTGCCAGCAGTTTAGATACAGGGGGCGGGTCGAATCAGCCCCAGCATTTT. Its translation: CASSLDTGGGSNQPQHF.

This chain uses TRBV28 with TRBJ1-6; no clear D. CDR1 and CDR2 from the germline V gene are MDHEN and SYDVKM. V was clipped by 4 bases and J by 7 bases, with 11 bases between them. This CDR3 region has 14 residues. CDR3 sequence reads: CASSSLLGNSPLHF. Here the CDR3 DNA reads TGTGCCAGCAGTTCCTTACTCGGAAATTCACCCCTCCACTTT.

The J gene is TRBJ2-7, the V gene TRBV7-2, with 7 bases identical to TRBD1. The CDR3 has 14 residues. Germline loops: CDR1 SGHTA, CDR2 FQGNSA. The junction had 13 bases not matched to a gene; V was cut back by 7 bases and J by 7 bases. The CDR3 sequence is CASTANRGYYEQYF. The CDR3 DNA reads TGTGCCAGCACCGCGAACAGGGGATATTATGAGCAGTACTTC.

The chain employs TRBV6-5 and TRBJ2-5; TRBD1 is a possible D gene (5 bases). Trimming removed 0 bases at V and 4 bases at J, with 9 bases between. Germline V gives CDR1 MNHEY, CDR2 SVGAGI. The CDR3 spans 14 residues. This CDR3 is CASSYSEGAETQYF. In nucleotides, the CDR3 is TGTGCCAGCAGTTACTCGGAAGGGGCAGAGACCCAGTACTTC.

The chain has TRBV6-5 and TRBJ1-6; TRBD1 might be the D (6 bases). From germline, CDR1 is MNHEY and CDR2 SVGAGI. This CDR3 spans 15 amino acids. The V and J ends lost 0 bases and 7 bases respectively, with 10 bases between them. This CDR3 is CASSYSGTLNSPLHF. The CDR3 DNA follows: TGTGCCAGCAGTTACTCGGGGACACTGAATTCACCCCTCCACTTT.

The chain carries TRBV6-1 and TRBJ1-2, with a weak D call TRBD1 (5 bases). The CDR3 contains 14 residues. From germline, CDR1 is MNHNS and CDR2 SASEGT. Deletions cut 7 bases from V and 3 bases from J, with 15 bases between. CDR3 bases: TGTGCCAGCACCTCCTTTGGGGGTGACTATGGCTACACCTTC. Residues: CASTSFGGDYGYTF.

This chain links TRBV7-2 with TRBJ1-2; D unresolved. V lost 5 bases, J lost 7 bases, and 20 bases lay in between. There are 15 residues in the CDR3. Per germline, CDR1 SGHTA and CDR2 FQGNSA. For the CDR3, the DNA is TGTGCCAGCAGCCCAGAGGTCCGCTTGGGAGGTGGCTACACCTTC. It yields the protein CASSPEVRLGGGYTF.

CDR3 nucleotides: TGCAGTGCTAAAATGACAGCGATAAATTCACCCCTCCACTTT. Its translation: CSAKMTAINSPLHF. The V gene is TRBV20-1, the J gene TRBJ1-6, with D tentatively TRBD1 (5 bases). The CDR3 covers 14 residues. Trimming left V 4 bases short and J 7 bases short, with 14 bases between. Germline CDR1 reads DFQATT; CDR2 reads SNEGSKA (reference sequence).

This clonotype has a handful of counts. The rearrangement uses TRBV19 and TRBJ2-5; 7 bases match TRBD2. V trimming: 6 bases; J trimming: 2 bases; junction bases outside the gene matches: 6. CDR1 and CDR2 from the germline V gene are LNHDA and SQIVND (reference sequence). The CDR3 loop spans 14 amino acids. CDR3 region: CASSKRGNQETQYF. CDR3 nucleotides: TGTGCCAGTAGCAAGCGGGGCAATCAAGAGACCCAGTACTTC.

This chain links TRBV7-9 with TRBJ2-5, with 11 bases identical to TRBD1. Germline-derived CDR1 and CDR2 are SEHNR and FQNEAQ (reference sequence). Trimming at V came to 2 bases and at J to 5 bases, leaving 7 bases not matched to a gene. The CDR3 spans 16 residues. The CDR3 here is CASSLRGQGARETQYF. DNA for the CDR3: TGTGCCAGCAGCTTAAGAGGACAGGGGGCACGGGAGACCCAGTACTTC. Variable domain in full (rest from reference TRBV7-9 and TRBJ2-5): DTGVSQNPRHKITKRGQNVTFRCDPISEHNRLYWYRQTLGQGPEFLTYFQNEAQLEKSRLLSDRFSAERPKGSFSTLEIQRTEQGDSAMYLCASSLRGQGARETQYFGPGTRLLVL.

V gene TRBV12-3 or TRBV12-4 combines with J gene TRBJ2-7, with a possible D match to TRBD1 (6 bases). The CDR3 has 13 amino acids. V shed 5 bases and J shed 2 bases, with 10 bases lying between them. The DNA of the CDR3 is TGTGCCAGCAGTGCCGACAGGCCCTACGAGCAGTACTTC. Its protein is CASSADRPYEQYF.

This chain links TRBV6-1 with TRBJ1-1; a weak D match, TRBD1 (5 bases). V lost 7 bases and J lost 8, with 17 bases in between. The germline V gene has CDR1 MNHNS and CDR2 SASEGT. The CDR3 is made up of 13 amino acids. CDR3 nucleotides: TGTGCCAGCAAATTTGAGCAGGGAGGAGAAGCTTTCTTT. It specifies CASKFEQGGEAFF.

The sample holds a few counts of this clonotype. The V gene is TRBV27, the J gene TRBJ2-7; 11 bases agree with TRBD1. With 5 bases clipped from V and 0 bases from J, the junction kept 15 bases outside the gene matches. CDR1 and CDR2 from the germline V gene are MNHEY and SMNVEV (reference sequence). The CDR3 totals 19 residues. CDR3 loop: CASSARDRGISASSYEQYF. CDR3 DNA sequence: TGTGCCAGCAGTGCAAGGGACAGGGGGATAAGTGCTAGCTCCTACGAGCAGTACTTC.

V and J are TRBV20-1 and TRBJ2-2; D possibly matches TRBD1 or TRBD2 (5 bases each). V lost 0 bases, J lost 3 bases, and 14 bases lay in between. The CDR3 contains 16 residues. Germline V lookup: CDR1 DFQATT, CDR2 SNEGSKA (reference sequence). The CDR3 nucleotides read TGCAGTGCTAGAGATTTGTCGGGGCCGGACACCGGGGAGCTGTTTTTT. Translating it yields CSARDLSGPDTGELFF.

The chain links TRBV6-1 to TRBJ1-2; D perhaps matches TRBD1 (6 bases). Germline V gene lookup returns CDR1 MNHNS and CDR2 SASEGT. The CDR3 spans 15 residues. V was pared by 5 bases and J by 6 bases, with 19 bases between. The CDR3 sequence: CASSKTGGGTNGYTF. The DNA of the CDR3 is TGTGCCAGCAGTAAGACAGGTGGGGGGACTAATGGCTACACCTTC.

The chain combines TRBV29-1 with TRBJ1-1; D remains ambiguous. The germline V gene has CDR1 SQVTM and CDR2 ANQGSEA. Between the trimmed V and J ends, which lost 8 bases and 4 bases, there was a span of 11 bases. The CDR3 sequence is 11 residues long. CDR3: CSPTYSTEAFF. CDR3 coding DNA: TGCAGCCCAACCTACAGCACTGAAGCTTTCTTT.

This clonotype was observed a few times. V usage is TRBV20-1 and J usage is TRBJ1-1; TRBD1 agrees at 7 bases. CDR1 is DFQATT and CDR2 is SNEGSKA in the germline V gene (reference sequence). The CDR3 loop spans 12 amino acids. The CDR3 nucleotides are TGCAAGACCGGACAGGCGACGACTGAAGCTTTCTTT. Translation: CKTGQATTEAFF.

The chain joins TRBV20-1 to TRBJ2-5; D not resolved. Germline V lookup: CDR1 DFQATT, CDR2 SNEGSKA (reference sequence). The CDR3 covers 13 residues. Trimming took off 6 bases at V and 1 base at J, with 12 bases between the two ends. This CDR3 reads CSANKHSQETQYF. CDR3 bases: TGCAGTGCCAATAAGCACAGCCAAGAGACCCAGTACTTC.

This clonotype occurred a few times. The chain carries TRBV6-4 and TRBJ1-6; the D gene is possibly TRBD1 (6 bases). The CDR3 runs 16 residues. Germline CDR1 and CDR2: MRHNA and SNTAGT. Between the trimmed V and J ends, which lost 5 bases and 3 bases, there was a span of 14 bases. The CDR3: CASSPGQQGYNSPLHF. CDR3 bases: TGTGCCAGCAGTCCGGGACAACAGGGCTATAATTCACCCCTCCACTTT.

This clonotype was detected only a few times. The chain has TRBV2 and TRBJ2-5; no definite D call. Looked up from germline, CDR1 is SNHLY and CDR2 is FYNNEI. V was shortened by 7 bases and J by 1 base, with 13 bases between the two germline ends. This CDR3 comprises 14 residues. The CDR3 protein is CASTVLAVQETQYF. The CDR3, as DNA: TGTGCCAGCACGGTCCTGGCAGTCCAAGAGACCCAGTACTTC.

This clonotype showed up just a few times. The chain joins TRBV27 to TRBJ1-1, with 7 positions matching TRBD1. The germline gives CDR1 MNHEY, CDR2 SMNVEV (reference sequence). Unmatched junction bases numbered 4, after V lost 1 base and J lost 5 bases. The CDR3 extends over 14 amino acids. The CDR3 region has the DNA TGTGCCAGCAGTTTATGGCAGGGGGTGACTGAAGCTTTCTTT. This codes for CASSLWQGVTEAFF.

This clonotype came up a few times. This chain connects TRBV21-1 to TRBJ2-7; the DNA was not compared with TRBD1, the D call given in the table. TRBV21-1 is listed as a pseudogene. The CDR3 covers 13 residues. CDR3 DNA sequence: TGTGCCAGCAGCAATAGGCAGGGAGACGAGCAGTACTTC. Translation gives CASSNRQGDEQYF.

This chain joins TRBV7-9 and TRBJ2-5; no definite D call. The CDR3 is made up of 13 amino acids. The germline V gene has CDR1 SEHNR and CDR2 FQNEAQ (reference sequence). V was cut by 7 bases and J by 5 bases, with 14 bases left in between. The CDR3 coding sequence is TGTGCCAGCAATCCTTATGGGCTGGAGACCCAGTACTTC. Translating it yields CASNPYGLETQYF.

The J gene is TRBJ1-2, the V gene TRBV2; D gene uncertain. Deletions cut 2 bases from V and 4 bases from J, with 14 bases between. Germline-derived CDR1 and CDR2 are SNHLY and FYNNEI. The length of the CDR3 is 15 residues. CDR3 DNA: TGTGCCAGCAGTGAACGCGCGTGGGGTTCCTATGGCTACACCTTC. Translated, it gives CASSERAWGSYGYTF.

This clonotype counts as medium-sized. J is TRBJ2-7 and V is TRBV20-1, with 10 bases lining up with TRBD1. Germline V gene sequence: CDR1 DFQATT, CDR2 SNEGSKA (reference sequence). CDR3 length: 14 amino acids. V shed 1 base and J 4 bases; nucleotides not matched to a gene: 4. DNA of the CDR3: TGCAGTGCTAGAGGACAGGGGGCTAAGTACGAGCAGTACTTC. The encoded protein is CSARGQGAKYEQYF.

The chain uses TRBV7-2 and TRBJ1-6; 10 bases agree with TRBD1. This CDR3 contains 15 residues. The J segment lost 12 bases and the V segment lost 5 bases, leaving 10 bases of the junction unmatched. Germline V lookup: CDR1 SGHTA, CDR2 FQGNSA. CDR3 nucleotides: TGTGCCAGCAGCCAAGCAGGGACAGGGGATGAACCCCTCCACTTT. It yields the protein CASSQAGTGDEPLHF.

The chain is built from TRBV27 and TRBJ2-1; a possible D gene is TRBD2 (7 bases). The V gene lost 4 bases and the J gene lost 3 bases, with 22 bases spanning the gap. Looked up from germline, CDR1 is MNHEY and CDR2 is SMNVEV (reference sequence). The CDR3 length is 18 residues. CDR3 in DNA: TGTGCCAGCAGTTGGGGCTATAGGGGGAGGGCCGTCTACAATGAGCAGTTCTTC. It translates to CASSWGYRGRAVYNEQFF.